This T cell receptor beta chain was observed in a study of shared clonotypes between healthy human individuals. Here immunoSEQ multiplex PCR was the method, and the copy in TCRdb shows in-frame clones only, minus some. Here the sample spans over a million clones, about 96% being singletons. This clone came up once. Its antigen is not known. The same CDR3 can be traced to other DNA sequences in this sample. Regarding the study as a whole: Generation probabilities of non-shared clonotypes were lower (relative to those shared by all four donors).

Naive CD45RA+ and memory CD45RA-negative subsets were split from CD4+ cells. Trimming removed 6 bases from V and 0 bases from J, with 14 bases in between. The germline CDR1 and CDR2 sequences are SQVTM and ANQGSEA. The CDR3 consists of 15 residues. The clonotype comes from a man aged 30 to 39 in good health. What was sequenced was naive CD4+ T cells sorted from blood. Subset here: CD45RA+ positively selected. This chain connects TRBV29-1 to TRBJ2-2, with D tentatively TRBD1 (6 bases). CDR3 residues: CSVKGVGANTGELFF. CDR3 in DNA: TGCAGCGTAAAGGGGGTGGGTGCGAACACCGGGGAGCTGTTTTTT.